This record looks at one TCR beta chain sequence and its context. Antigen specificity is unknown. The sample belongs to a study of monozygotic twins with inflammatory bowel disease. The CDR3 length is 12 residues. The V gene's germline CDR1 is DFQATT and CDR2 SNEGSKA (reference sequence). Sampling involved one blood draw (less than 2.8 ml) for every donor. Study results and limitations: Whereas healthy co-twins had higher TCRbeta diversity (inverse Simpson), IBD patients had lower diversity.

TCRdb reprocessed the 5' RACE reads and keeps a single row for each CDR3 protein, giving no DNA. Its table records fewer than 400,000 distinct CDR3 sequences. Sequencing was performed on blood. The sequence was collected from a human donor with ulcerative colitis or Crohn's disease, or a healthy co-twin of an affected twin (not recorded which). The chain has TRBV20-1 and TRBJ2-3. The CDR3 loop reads CSAFRPDDTQYF.